The 20 T cell receptor beta chains presented below share a single source sample, sequenced in a study of beta chain features in type 1 diabetes listed by TCRdb under 2018. Library preparation employed the immunoSEQ multiplex PCR assay. The High Capacity cDNA Reverse Transcription Kit was used to reverse transcribe all of the isolated RNA, meaning that expressed TCRB transcripts were what got sequenced. TCRdb took this table from immuneACCESS and kept in-frame rearrangements with V and J called. Such tables lack part of the clones; where checked against another copy, unresolved V genes explain under half of the gap, and the rest is unexplained. This sample comprises 200,000 to 300,000 clones, roughly 13% of them detected only once. The top ten hold about 0.027% of the sample. Input material: naive CD4+ T cells from blood. The sample's cell subset or site label, in plain terms: true naive CD4+ T cells. The origin of the receptors is a middle-aged woman in good health.

This clone was observed a handful of times. V and J are TRBV6-6 and TRBJ2-3; TRBD2 agrees at 10 bases. The V gene's germline CDR1 is MNHNY and CDR2 SVGAGI (reference sequence). CDR3 length: 16 amino acids. Trimming at V came to 5 bases and at J to 6 bases, leaving 11 bases not matched to a gene. The CDR3 sequence is CASSPGTSVFIDTQYF. CDR3 nucleotides: TGTGCCAGCAGTCCCGGGACTAGCGTTTTTATTGATACGCAGTATTTT.

The V call is TRBV5-1, the J call TRBJ2-7; D is possibly TRBD2 (5 bases). The germline CDR1 and CDR2 sequences are SGHRS and YFSETQ. The CDR3 extends over 13 amino acids. Trimming took 2 bases from V and 3 from J, leaving 9 bases between them. The DNA of the CDR3 is TGCGCCAGCAGCTTAGCGGATGGCTACGAGCAGTACTTC. Translating it yields CASSLADGYEQYF.

This clone showed up just a few times. The chain couples TRBV7-6 to TRBJ1-5; a possible D gene is TRBD1 (5 bases). Per germline, CDR1 SGHVS and CDR2 FNYEAQ. There are 15 residues in the CDR3. With 0 bases removed from V and 4 bases from J, the gap between germline ends came to 10 bases. CDR3 in DNA: TGTGCCAGCAGCTTAGCGGCGACAGCTAATCAGCCCCAGCATTTT. Amino acids: CASSLAATANQPQHF.

This clone was observed a few times. J is TRBJ2-1 and V is TRBV5-1, with 11 bases lining up with TRBD1. The trim removed 2 bases at V and 1 base at J, leaving 5 bases unmatched. The CDR3 has 17 residues. Germline V gene data show CDR1 as SGHRS and CDR2 as YFSETQ. This CDR3 reads CASSLGQGAPSYNEQFF. The CDR3 nucleotides read TGCGCCAGCAGCTTAGGACAGGGGGCCCCTTCCTACAATGAGCAGTTCTTC.

This clone showed up just a few times. This rearrangement joins TRBV5-8 to TRBJ2-5; possibly TRBD2 for D (6 bases). The CDR3 consists of 16 residues. Germline V lookup: CDR1 SGHTS, CDR2 YDEGEE. V was trimmed by 1 base and J by 1 base, leaving 14 bases between them. CDR3 region: CASSLLGGWAQETQYF. CDR3 nucleotides: TGTGCCAGCAGCTTGCTAGGAGGGTGGGCCCAAGAGACCCAGTACTTC. The full variable domain, with the rest looked up from reference TRBV5-8 and TRBJ2-5, is EAGVTQSPTHLIKTRGQQATLRCSPISGHTSVYWYQQALGLGLQFLLWYDEGEERNRGNFPPRFSGRQFPNYSSELNVNALELEDSALYLCASSLLGGWAQETQYFGPGTRLLVL.

This clone was counted only a few times. The chain joins TRBV10-3 to TRBJ2-7; 10 bases line up with TRBD1. This CDR3 has 14 amino acids. The junction had 9 bases not matched to a gene; V was cut back by 10 bases and J by 3 bases. The V gene's germline CDR1 is ENHRY and CDR2 SYGVKD. Written as DNA, the CDR3 is TGTGCCACCGTTCTGGGACAGGGGATCTACGAGCAGTACTTC. This sequence encodes CATVLGQGIYEQYF.

The V gene is TRBV6-5, the J gene TRBJ1-2, with 8 bases lining up with TRBD1. CDR1 and CDR2 from the germline V gene are MNHEY and SVGAGI. The CDR3 loop spans 15 amino acids. After removal of 1 base from V and 8 bases from J, the junction contained 9 bases not matched to a gene. The CDR3 here is CASSYLWQGAHGYTF. CDR3 nucleotide sequence: TGTGCCAGCAGTTACTTGTGGCAGGGGGCGCACGGCTACACCTTC.

The chain carries TRBV18 and TRBJ1-1; weak D call: TRBD1 (6 bases). The V gene lost 1 base and the J gene lost 0 bases, with 9 bases spanning the gap. Per germline, CDR1 KGHSH and CDR2 LQKENI. The CDR3 totals 15 residues. CDR3 loop: CASSPLDRMNTEAFF. For the CDR3, the DNA is TGTGCCAGCTCACCACTAGACAGGATGAACACTGAAGCTTTCTTT.

The chain employs TRBV5-1 and TRBJ2-7; 7 positions agree with TRBD2. Trimming at V came to 0 bases and at J to 4 bases, leaving 16 bases not matched to a gene. The CDR3 is 18 residues long. Germline assignment: CDR1 SGHRS and CDR2 YFSETQ. The CDR3, as DNA: TGCGCCAGCAGCTTGGCCAGGACGGGGGGTAAAGAAAGGTACGAGCAGTACTTC. Its protein is CASSLARTGGKERYEQYF.

This clone was observed a few times. CDR3: CASSLGLQVGEQYF. The CDR3 nucleotides are TGTGCCAGCAGTTTAGGCCTACAGGTTGGCGAGCAGTACTTC. The rearrangement joins TRBV27 to TRBJ2-7, with a weak D call TRBD1 (5 bases). The CDR3 spans 14 residues. Trimming cost V 2 bases and J 6 bases, with 14 bases left between them. Looked up from germline, CDR1 is MNHEY and CDR2 is SMNVEV (reference sequence).

V gene TRBV14 combines with J gene TRBJ1-5; D is unclear. V was pared by 4 bases and J by 5 bases, with 9 bases between. From germline, CDR1 is SGHDN and CDR2 FVKESK. CDR3 length: 13 amino acids. The CDR3 coding sequence is TGTGCCAGCAGCCCACACCTGGATCAGCCCCAGCATTTT. Protein: CASSPHLDQPQHF.

This sequence joins TRBV6-5 and TRBJ1-1; D possibly corresponds to TRBD1 (5 bases). The CDR3 loop spans 15 amino acids. Germline V CDR1 and CDR2: MNHEY, SVGAGI. Deletions cut 5 bases from V and 3 bases from J, with 16 bases between. The CDR3 DNA follows: TGTGCCAGCAGTCACCGACAGATTACCGACACTGAAGCTTTCTTT. Translation: CASSHRQITDTEAFF.

The V gene is TRBV10-1, the J gene TRBJ2-5; the match to TRBD2 covers 10 bases. Trimming removed 9 bases from V and 5 bases from J; junction bases left unmatched: 6. CDR3 length: 13 residues. CDR1 is WNHNN, CDR2 SYGVQD, per germline (reference sequence). CDR3 bases: TGCGCCAGTGGGACTAGCGCTGGTGAGACCCAGTACTTC. Translating it yields CASGTSAGETQYF.

This chain uses TRBV9 with TRBJ2-7; 9 bases map to TRBD2. Germline V gene data show CDR1 as SGDLS and CDR2 as YYNGEE. The J segment lost 3 bases and the V segment lost 0 bases, leaving 10 bases of the junction unmatched. This CDR3 has 17 residues. The CDR3 nucleotides are TGTGCCAGCAGCGTAGGATTGGAGGCTAGCGGGGACTACGAGCAGTACTTC. This codes for CASSVGLEASGDYEQYF.

This CDR3 reads CASSLRDKSDTQYF. CDR3 DNA sequence: TGTGCCAGCAGTCTCCGGGACAAGTCAGATACGCAGTATTTT. The chain joins TRBV6-6 to TRBJ2-3; D may be TRBD1 (6 bases). Trimming stripped 5 bases from V and 4 bases from J, with 13 bases between. Per germline, CDR1 MNHNY and CDR2 SVGAGI (reference sequence). The CDR3 has 14 amino acids.

The sample holds a few counts of this clone. This chain connects TRBV6-5 to TRBJ2-3; 8 bases are shared with TRBD2. Trimming took 7 bases from V and 6 from J; bases not matched to a gene: 12. The CDR3 extends over 15 amino acids. The germline CDR1 and CDR2 sequences are MNHEY and SVGAGI. The CDR3 is CASNYRGGDRDTQYF. CDR3 sequence (DNA): TGTGCCAGCAACTATCGGGGGGGCGATAGGGATACGCAGTATTTT.

This clone was counted a few times. This rearrangement joins TRBV6-6 to TRBJ1-2, with TRBD1 as a possible D gene (6 bases). Trimming took off 8 bases at V and 2 bases at J, with 9 bases between the two ends. Germline CDR1 reads MNHNY; CDR2 reads SVGAGI (reference sequence). The CDR3 is 12 residues long. The CDR3 DNA reads TGTGCCAGCGCAGGGGTAAACTATGGCTACACCTTC. It specifies CASAGVNYGYTF.

In this sample, this clone turned up a few times. The rearrangement uses TRBV5-1 and TRBJ2-1, with 7 bases matching TRBD2. This CDR3 has 15 amino acids. Germline CDR1 SGHRS, CDR2 YFSETQ. V lost 3 bases to trimming and J lost 12 bases; unmatched junction nucleotides: 15. As DNA, the CDR3 is TGCGCCAGCAGCTCCCTGGGGCCCGCCGGGGGGTGGCAGTTCTTC. This encodes CASSSLGPAGGWQFF. The variable domain in full, completed from reference TRBV5-1 and TRBJ2-1, reads KAGVTQTPRYLIKTRGQQVTLSCSPISGHRSVSWYQQTPGQGLQFLFEYFSETQRNKGNFPGRFSGRQFSNSRSEMNVSTLELGDSALYLCASSSLGPAGGWQFFGPGTRLTVL.

This chain links TRBV4-1 with TRBJ1-4; D is uncertain. Germline assignment: CDR1 MGHRA and CDR2 YSYEKL. The ends were cut back, 0 bases at V and 8 bases at J, with 10 bases in the middle. This CDR3 region has 14 residues. CDR3 region: CASSQDENREKLFF. CDR3 in DNA: TGCGCCAGCAGCCAAGATGAGAACCGGGAAAAACTGTTTTTT.

In its sample, this clone was seen a few times. The chain is built from TRBV7-2 and TRBJ2-1; TRBD2 matches 13 bases. This CDR3 is 17 amino acids long. The germline CDR1 and CDR2 sequences are SGHTA and FQGNSA. J gave up 7 bases and V 3 bases, and 9 bases lay outside the gene matches. Here the CDR3 DNA reads TGTGCCAGCAGCTTCCTCCTACTAGCGGGGGGGCGTAATGAGCAGTTCTTC. Its protein is CASSFLLLAGGRNEQFF.